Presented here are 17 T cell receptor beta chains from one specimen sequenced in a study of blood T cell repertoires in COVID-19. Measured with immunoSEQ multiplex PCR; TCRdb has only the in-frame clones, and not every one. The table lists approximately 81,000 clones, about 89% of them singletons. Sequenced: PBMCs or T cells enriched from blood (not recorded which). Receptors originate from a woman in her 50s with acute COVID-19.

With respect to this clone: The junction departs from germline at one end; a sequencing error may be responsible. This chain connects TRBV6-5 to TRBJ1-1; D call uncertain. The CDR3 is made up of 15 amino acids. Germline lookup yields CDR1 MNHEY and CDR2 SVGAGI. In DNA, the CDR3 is TGTGCCAGCAGCTACTCTTCGGTGCCGAACACTGAAGCTTTCTTT. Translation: CASSYSSVPNTEAFF.

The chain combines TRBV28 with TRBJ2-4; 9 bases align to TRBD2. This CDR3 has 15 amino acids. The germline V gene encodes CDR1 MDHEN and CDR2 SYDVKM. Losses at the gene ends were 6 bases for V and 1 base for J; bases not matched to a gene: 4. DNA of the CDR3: TGTGCCAGCAGGGCGGGAGGGTCCGCCAAAAACATTCAGTACTTC. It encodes CASRAGGSAKNIQYF.

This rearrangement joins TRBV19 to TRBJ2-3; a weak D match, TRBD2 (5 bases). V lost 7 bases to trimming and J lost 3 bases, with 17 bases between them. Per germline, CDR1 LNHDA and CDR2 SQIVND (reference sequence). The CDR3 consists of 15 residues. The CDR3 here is CASTSIDTGTDTQYF. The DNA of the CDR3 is TGTGCCAGTACATCAATAGACACGGGAACAGATACGCAGTATTTT.

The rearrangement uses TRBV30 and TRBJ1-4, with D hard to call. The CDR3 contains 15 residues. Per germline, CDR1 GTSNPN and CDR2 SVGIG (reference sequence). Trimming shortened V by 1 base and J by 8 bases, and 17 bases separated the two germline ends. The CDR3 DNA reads TGTGCCTGGAGTGCCCCCCCAGAGGGTGGGGAAAAACTGTTTTTT. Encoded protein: CAWSAPPEGGEKLFF.

The CDR3 is CATRAGGSPEAFF. The DNA for the CDR3 is TGTGCCACCCGAGCCGGGGGGAGTCCTGAAGCTTTCTTT. The J gene is TRBJ1-1, the V gene TRBV24-1, with D possibly TRBD1 on 5 matching bases. This CDR3 has 13 residues. In germline, CDR1 is KGHDR, CDR2 SFDVKD. Trimming removed 9 bases from V and 6 bases from J, with 16 bases in between.

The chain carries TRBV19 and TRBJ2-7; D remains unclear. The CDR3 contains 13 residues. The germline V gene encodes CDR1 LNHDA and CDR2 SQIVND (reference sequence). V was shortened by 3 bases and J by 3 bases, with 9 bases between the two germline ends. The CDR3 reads CASSMSIYYEQYF. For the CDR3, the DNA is TGTGCCAGTAGTATGAGCATTTACTACGAGCAGTACTTC.

The CDR3 sequence is CASSLGAGGPDEQFF. The CDR3 DNA sequence: TGTGCCAGCAGCTTAGGGGCGGGAGGGCCCGATGAGCAGTTCTTC. This sequence joins TRBV7-9 and TRBJ2-1; the match to TRBD2 covers 9 bases. Trimming removed 1 base from V and 8 bases from J; junction bases left unmatched: 6. Germline CDR1 reads SEHNR; CDR2 reads FQNEAQ (reference sequence). The CDR3 extends over 15 amino acids.

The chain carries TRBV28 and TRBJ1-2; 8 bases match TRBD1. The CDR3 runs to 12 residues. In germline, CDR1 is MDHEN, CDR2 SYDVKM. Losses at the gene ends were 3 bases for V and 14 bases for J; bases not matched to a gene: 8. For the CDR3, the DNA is TGTGCCAGCAGTTTTACAGGGGGGGTTGGGACCTTC. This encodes CASSFTGGVGTF.

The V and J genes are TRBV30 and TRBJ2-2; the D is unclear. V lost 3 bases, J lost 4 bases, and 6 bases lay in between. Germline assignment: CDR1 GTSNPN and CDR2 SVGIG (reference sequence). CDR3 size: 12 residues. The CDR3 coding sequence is TGTGCCTGGAGAACTGGCACCGGGGAGCTGTTTTTT. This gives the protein CAWRTGTGELFF.

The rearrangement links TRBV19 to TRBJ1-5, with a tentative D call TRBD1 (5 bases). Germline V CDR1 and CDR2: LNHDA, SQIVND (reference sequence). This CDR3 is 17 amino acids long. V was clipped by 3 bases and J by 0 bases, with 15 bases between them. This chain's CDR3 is CASSMGTGSLSNQPQHF. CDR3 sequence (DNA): TGTGCCAGTAGTATGGGTACAGGCTCCCTTAGCAATCAGCCCCAGCATTTT.

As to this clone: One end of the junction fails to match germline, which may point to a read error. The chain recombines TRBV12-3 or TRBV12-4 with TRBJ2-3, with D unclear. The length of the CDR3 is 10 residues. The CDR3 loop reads CASSADTQYF. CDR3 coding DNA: TGTGCTAGCAGCGCAGATACGCAGTATTTT.

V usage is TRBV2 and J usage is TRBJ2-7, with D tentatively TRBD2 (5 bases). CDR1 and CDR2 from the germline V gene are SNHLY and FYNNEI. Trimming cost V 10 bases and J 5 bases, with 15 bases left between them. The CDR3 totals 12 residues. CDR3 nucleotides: TGTGCCATCCGGACGGGAAAGAACGAGCAGTACTTC. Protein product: CAIRTGKNEQYF.

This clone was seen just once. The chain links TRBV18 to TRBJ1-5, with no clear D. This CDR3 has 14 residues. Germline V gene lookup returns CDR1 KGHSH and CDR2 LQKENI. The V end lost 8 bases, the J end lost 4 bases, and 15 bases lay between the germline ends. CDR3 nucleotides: TGTGCCAGCCCCGTTCTTGCGGGGAATCAGCCCCAGCATTTT. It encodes CASPVLAGNQPQHF.

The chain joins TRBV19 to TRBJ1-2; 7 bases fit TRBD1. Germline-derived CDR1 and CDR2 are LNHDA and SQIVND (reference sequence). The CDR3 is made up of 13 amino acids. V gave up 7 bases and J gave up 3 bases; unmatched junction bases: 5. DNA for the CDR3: TGTGCCAGTAAGGACAGGACCTACTATGGCTACACCTTC. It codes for CASKDRTYYGYTF.

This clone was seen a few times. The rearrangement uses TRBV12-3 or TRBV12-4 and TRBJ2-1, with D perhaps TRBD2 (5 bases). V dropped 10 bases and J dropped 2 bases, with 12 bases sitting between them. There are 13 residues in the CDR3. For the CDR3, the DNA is TGTGCCACCATAACCGGGACCTACAATGAGCAGTTCTTC. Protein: CATITGTYNEQFF.

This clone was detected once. The CDR3 loop is CSVQAGANTGELFF. Written as DNA, the CDR3 is TGCAGCGTCCAAGCGGGGGCCAACACCGGGGAGCTGTTTTTT. The J gene is TRBJ2-2, the V gene TRBV29-1; the match to TRBD2 covers 8 bases. The germline CDR1 and CDR2 sequences are SQVTM and ANQGSEA. After removal of 6 bases from V and 2 bases from J, the junction contained 5 bases not matched to a gene. The CDR3 length is 14 residues.

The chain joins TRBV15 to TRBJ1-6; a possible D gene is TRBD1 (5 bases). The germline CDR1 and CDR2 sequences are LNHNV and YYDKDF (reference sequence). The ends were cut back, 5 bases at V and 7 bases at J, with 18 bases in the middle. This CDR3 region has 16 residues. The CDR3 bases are TGTGCCACCAGCCCCAGGGAGGGGCCTCTAAATTCACCCCTCCACTTT. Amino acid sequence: CATSPREGPLNSPLHF.